What follows are 14 T cell receptor beta chains derived from one specimen sequenced in a study of OX40 agonist ivuxolimab in advanced cancers. Library method: the immunoSEQ multiplex PCR assay. Imported from immuneACCESS, the table was reduced by TCRdb to in-frame sequences with V and J called. These copies leave out some clones; in studies compared against another copy, an unresolved V gene accounts for under half, and the cause of the remainder is not known. This sample comprises about 79,000 clones, about 91% of them detected only once. 7.1% of the sample belongs to the ten largest clones. The starting material was CD4+ or CD8+ T cells sorted from blood, obtained in a trial of the OX40 agonist ivuxolimab. These receptor sequences come from an adult with an advanced solid tumor such as melanoma, head and neck, liver or kidney cancer.

The genes are TRBV9 and TRBJ1-4; 7 nucleotides match TRBD1. The ends lost 1 base at V and 5 bases at J; junction bases unmatched: 8. This CDR3 has 16 residues. The germline gives CDR1 SGDLS, CDR2 YYNGEE. CDR3 sequence reads: CASSVFDRVGNEKLFF. The CDR3 DNA follows: TGTGCCAGCAGCGTATTTGACAGGGTGGGGAATGAAAAACTGTTTTTT.

This chain connects TRBV7-3 to TRBJ2-7, with TRBD2 matching over 9 bases. The CDR3 loop spans 20 amino acids. The germline gives CDR1 SGHTA, CDR2 FQGTGA. With 1 base clipped from V and 2 bases from J, the junction kept 18 bases outside the gene matches. The CDR3 sequence: CASSLSGGGLLAGHAYEQYF. The DNA of the CDR3 is TGTGCCAGCAGCTTAAGTGGTGGGGGGTTACTAGCGGGTCACGCCTACGAGCAGTACTTC.

The chain couples TRBV30 to TRBJ2-7, with 9 bases that match TRBD2. Per germline, CDR1 GTSNPN and CDR2 SVGIG (reference sequence). The length of the CDR3 is 12 residues. The DNA of the CDR3 is TGTGCGGGGACTAGCTGGACCTACGAGCAGTACTTC. Its translation: CAGTSWTYEQYF.

The rearrangement links TRBV19 to TRBJ2-7; D possibly corresponds to TRBD1 (5 bases). V was shortened by 3 bases and J by 5 bases, with 11 bases between the two germline ends. CDR1 and CDR2 from the germline V gene are LNHDA and SQIVND (reference sequence). This CDR3 contains 13 residues. In DNA, the CDR3 is TGTGCCAGTAGTATGACAGCCTTCCACGAGCAGTACTTC. Protein sequence: CASSMTAFHEQYF.

This chain connects TRBV5-1 to TRBJ2-1; 11 bases are shared with TRBD1. The germline CDR1 and CDR2 sequences are SGHRS and YFSETQ. The CDR3 covers 14 residues. The junction had 10 bases not matched to a gene; V was cut back by 9 bases and J by 8 bases. The CDR3 bases are TGCGCCACCAAGGCGGGACAGGGGGTTGATGAGCAGTTCTTC. Its protein is CATKAGQGVDEQFF.

This chain uses TRBV15 with TRBJ2-5; 9 nucleotides agree with TRBD1. This CDR3 is 16 amino acids long. CDR1 and CDR2 from the germline V gene are LNHNV and YYDKDF (reference sequence). V dropped 6 bases and J dropped 1; count of bases not matched to a gene: 9. DNA for the CDR3: TGTGCCACCAGAGTACCGGGACAGGGCATCCAAGAGACCCAGTACTTC. Encoded protein: CATRVPGQGIQETQYF. Combining the CDR3 with reference TRBV15 and TRBJ2-5 gives the whole variable domain DAMVIQNPRYQVTQFGKPVTLSCSQTLNHNVMYWYQQKSSQAPKLLFHYYDKDFNNEADTPDNFQSRRPNTSFCFLDIRSPGLGDTAMYLCATRVPGQGIQETQYFGPGTRLLVL.

Here the CDR3 DNA reads TGTGCCAGCAGCGGCGCGACGATTAAGGACACTGAAGCTTTCTTT. As protein: CASSGATIKDTEAFF. J is TRBJ1-1 and V is TRBV2; D gene ambiguous. The germline V gene encodes CDR1 SNHLY and CDR2 FYNNEI. Trimming took off 6 bases at V and 3 bases at J, with 17 bases between the two ends. The CDR3 is 15 residues long.

This chain links TRBV21-1 with TRBJ2-6; the table's D call TRBD1 went unverified against the DNA. TRBV21-1 is a listed pseudogene. CDR3 size: 19 residues. CDR3: CASSRAGHLRTSGANVLTF. In DNA, the CDR3 is TGTGCCAGCAGCAGAGCGGGACACCTGAGAACCTCTGGGGCCAACGTCCTGACTTTC.

V gene TRBV5-5 combines with J gene TRBJ1-5; no firm D call. The CDR3 covers 16 residues. V was clipped by 5 bases and J by 0 bases, with 15 bases between them. Germline CDR1 is SGHKS and CDR2 is YYEKEE (reference sequence). CDR3 bases: TGTGCCAGCAGAGCAACAGACCAAAATAGCAATCAGCCCCAGCATTTT. It encodes CASRATDQNSNQPQHF.

This chain connects TRBV29-1 to TRBJ2-2; 7 bases line up with TRBD2. V gave up 8 bases and J gave up 5 bases; unmatched junction bases: 11. The germline gives CDR1 SQVTM, CDR2 ANQGSEA. This CDR3 is built from 14 residues. CDR3: CSPDLREATGELFF. The CDR3 DNA sequence: TGCAGCCCCGACCTCCGGGAGGCGACCGGGGAGCTGTTTTTT.

This chain connects TRBV25-1 to TRBJ2-5, with D perhaps TRBD2 (7 bases). Germline V CDR1 and CDR2: MGHDK, SYGVNS. CDR3 size: 15 residues. The V end lost 1 base, the J end lost 3 bases, and 12 bases lay between the germline ends. CDR3 sequence: CASSEFGGQEETQYF. CDR3 nucleotides: TGTGCCAGCAGTGAATTCGGGGGGCAGGAAGAGACCCAGTACTTC.

This rearrangement joins TRBV11-2 to TRBJ2-7, with 9 bases fitting TRBD2. Trimming removed 6 bases from V and 3 bases from J; junction bases left unmatched: 3. Germline values: CDR1 SGHAT, CDR2 FQNNGV. CDR3 length: 13 amino acids. The CDR3 loop is CASRSGRFYEQYF. The CDR3 bases are TGTGCCAGCAGAAGCGGGAGGTTCTACGAGCAGTACTTC.

The chain has TRBV2 and TRBJ2-3, with a possible D match to TRBD2 (6 bases). CDR3 size: 13 residues. Germline CDR1 and CDR2: SNHLY and FYNNEI. V lost 4 bases and J 9 bases, leaving 14 bases between the germline ends. CDR3 amino acids: CASSAQGLRTQYF. For the CDR3, the DNA is TGTGCCAGCAGTGCTCAGGGACTCCGAACGCAGTATTTT.

The V call is TRBV10-3, the J call TRBJ2-7; TRBD2 matches at 11 bases. The CDR3 is 15 residues long. Trimming cost V 4 bases and J 3 bases; bases outside gene matches: 5. Germline values: CDR1 ENHRY, CDR2 SYGVKD. The CDR3 reads CAISAGLAEVYEQYF. The CDR3 DNA reads TGTGCCATCAGTGCGGGACTAGCGGAGGTCTACGAGCAGTACTTC.